Presented here are 8 T cell receptor beta chains from one specimen sequenced in a study of CD8 T cells in ankylosing spondylitis. The antigens of these receptors remain unknown. TCRdb analysed the 5' RACE reads with MiXCR anew, one entry per CDR3 protein. The data contain around 770,000 distinct CDR3 sequences, over 15% of them singletons. Findings and caveats of the study: A motif in TCR beta, a set of under ten highly homologous variants, appeared characteristic of ankylosing spondylitis blood.

The source material was blood, either unsorted or a sorted T cell fraction (not recorded which). The source is a male donor with ankylosing spondylitis.

This clonotype was seen more than once but under ten times. V and J are TRBV18 and TRBJ2-7; 7 bases agree with TRBD1. V trimming: 4 bases; J trimming: 2 bases; junction bases outside the gene matches: 11. The CDR3 is made up of 16 amino acids. The germline V gene encodes CDR1 KGHSH and CDR2 LQKENI. CDR3 loop: CASSLTADRAPYEQYF. As DNA, the CDR3 is TGTGCCAGCTCACTCACAGCCGACAGGGCGCCCTACGAGCAGTACTTC.

The chain uses TRBV13 and TRBJ1-1; TRBD1 might be the D (5 bases). V was shortened by 5 bases and J by 6 bases, with 22 bases between the two germline ends. Germline V gene sequence: CDR1 PRHDT, CDR2 FYEKMQ (reference sequence). The CDR3 extends over 16 amino acids. In DNA form, the CDR3 reads TGTGCCAGCAGCCCGCCTCGGTGGGACCTCAACGCTGAAGCTTTCTTT. This sequence encodes CASSPPRWDLNAEAFF. Using reference TRBV13 and TRBJ1-1 for the parts outside the CDR3, the full variable domain is AAGVIQSPRHLIKEKRETATLKCYPIPRHDTVYWYQQGPGQDPQFLISFYEKMQSDKGSIPDRFSAQQFSDYHSELNMSSLELGDSALYFCASSPPRWDLNAEAFFGQGTRLTVV.

This clonotype was seen a handful of times. This chain links TRBV11-2 with TRBJ2-1; 10 bases are shared with TRBD2. Trimming took 1 base from V and 5 from J; bases not matched to a gene: 11. Germline loops: CDR1 SGHAT, CDR2 FQNNGV. The CDR3 covers 18 residues. CDR3 DNA: TGTGCCAGCAGCTTAGTGGTCTCTAGCGGGAGTTTCCACAATGAGCAGTTCTTC. It codes for CASSLVVSSGSFHNEQFF.

This clonotype has only a few counts. CDR3 region: CASSFPREGYGELFF. CDR3 in DNA: TGCGCCAGCAGCTTCCCCCGGGAGGGGTACGGGGAGCTGTTTTTT. The rearrangement joins TRBV5-1 to TRBJ2-2; 8 positions match TRBD2. With V trimmed by 2 bases and J by 7 bases, 7 bases remained unmatched. The CDR3 extends over 15 amino acids. Germline loops: CDR1 SGHRS, CDR2 YFSETQ.

The chain recombines TRBV29-1 with TRBJ2-2; D ambiguous. In germline, CDR1 is SQVTM, CDR2 ANQGSEA. V was clipped by 3 bases and J by 1 base, with 6 bases between them. The CDR3 extends over 13 amino acids. The CDR3 protein is CSVEIENTGELFF. Here the CDR3 DNA reads TGCAGCGTTGAGATAGAGAACACCGGGGAGCTGTTTTTT.

This chain connects TRBV7-2 to TRBJ2-7; D is unresolved. The CDR3 has 14 amino acids. Germline V gene lookup returns CDR1 SGHTA and CDR2 FQGNSA. V shed 2 bases and J shed 2 bases, with 10 bases lying between them. The CDR3 bases are TGTGCCAGCAGCTTAAAAGCCAGTACCTACGAGCAGTACTTC. Translation: CASSLKASTYEQYF. The full variable domain, its missing parts supplied by reference TRBV7-2 and TRBJ2-7, is GAGVSQSPSNKVTEKGKDVELRCDPISGHTALYWYRQSLGQGLEFLIYFQGNSAPDKSGLPSDRFSAERTGGSVSTLTIQRTQQEDSAVYLCASSLKASTYEQYFGPGTRLTVT.

This clonotype occurred once. The V call is TRBV29-1, the J call TRBJ1-1; no clear D. V was cut by 2 bases and J by 6 bases, with 10 bases left in between. The CDR3 sequence is 12 residues long. Germline CDR1 SQVTM, CDR2 ANQGSEA. The CDR3 DNA is TGCAGCGTTGAAAGAGAAGATCCTGAAGCTTTCTTT. It codes for CSVEREDPEAFF.

This clonotype was detected only a few times. The chain joins TRBV5-1 to TRBJ2-7, with D possibly called TRBD1 or TRBD2 (7 bases each). In germline, CDR1 is SGHRS, CDR2 YFSETQ. The CDR3 sequence is 14 residues long. Trimming pared 4 bases from V and 4 bases from J, leaving 15 bases between. The CDR3 coding sequence is TGCGCCAGCAGCGAGCAGGGGGGGACATACGAGCAGTACTTC. As protein: CASSEQGGTYEQYF.